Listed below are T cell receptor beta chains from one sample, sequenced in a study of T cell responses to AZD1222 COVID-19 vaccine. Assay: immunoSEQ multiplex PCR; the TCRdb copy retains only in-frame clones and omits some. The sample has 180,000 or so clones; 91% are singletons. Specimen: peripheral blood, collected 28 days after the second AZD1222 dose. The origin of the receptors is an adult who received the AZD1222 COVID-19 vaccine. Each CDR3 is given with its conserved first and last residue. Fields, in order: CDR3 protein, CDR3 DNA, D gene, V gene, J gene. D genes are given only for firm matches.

CASSYRDRANYGYTF,TGTGCCAGCAGTTACCGGGACAGGGCTAACTATGGCTACACCTTC,TRBD1,TRBV6-2/TRBV6-3,TRBJ1-2
CASSQTGGSQETQYF,TGCGCCAGCAGCCAGACAGGGGGCTCGCAAGAGACCCAGTACTTC,TRBD1,TRBV4-3,TRBJ2-5
CASSPYQQGSQETQYF,TGTGCCAGTAGTCCGTACCAGCAGGGGTCCCAAGAGACCCAGTACTTC,NA,TRBV19,TRBJ2-5
CASSPTGNYGYTF,TGTGCCAGTAGCCCAACAGGGAACTATGGCTACACCTTC,NA,TRBV19,TRBJ1-2
CASSLTASYTEAFF,TGTGCCAGCAGCCTTACAGCTAGCTACACTGAAGCTTTCTTT,NA,TRBV27,TRBJ1-1
CASSPFRGYEQYF,TGTGCCAGCTCACCATTCAGGGGCTACGAGCAGTACTTC,NA,TRBV18,TRBJ2-7
CASSSIRTSGRYDEQFF,TGTGCCAGCAGTTCCATCAGGACTAGCGGGAGGTACGATGAGCAGTTCTTC,TRBD2,TRBV27,TRBJ2-1
CASSYEGNSPLHF,TGTGCCAGCAGTTACGAGGGGAATTCACCCCTCCACTTT,NA,TRBV6-6,TRBJ1-6
CASSYTGVTEAFF,TGTGCCAGCAGTTACACAGGGGTCACTGAAGCTTTCTTT,TRBD1,TRBV2,TRBJ1-1
CASSDTGGPKNIQYF,TGCGCCAGCAGTGATACAGGGGGCCCCAAAAACATTCAGTACTTC,TRBD1,TRBV10-2,TRBJ2-4
CAWSVTGPYEQYF,TGTGCCTGGAGTGTCACGGGGCCGTACGAGCAGTACTTC,NA,TRBV30,TRBJ2-7
CASSERGGGADTQYF,TGTGCCAGCAGTGAACGCGGCGGGGGCGCAGATACGCAGTATTTT,NA,TRBV6-1,TRBJ2-3
CASSDRDTWGYTF,TGTGCCAGCAGTGACCGGGACACCTGGGGCTACACCTTC,NA,TRBV2,TRBJ1-2
CASSPERSYNSPLHF,TGTGCCAGCAGCCCGGAGCGATCCTATAATTCACCCCTCCACTTT,NA,TRBV14,TRBJ1-6
CASSLTSGGYNEQFF,TGCGCCAGCAGCTTAACTAGCGGGGGGTACAATGAGCAGTTCTTC,TRBD2,TRBV5-1,TRBJ2-1
CASSLDRQGWTDTQYF,TGTGCCAGCAGCTTAGACCGGCAGGGTTGGACAGATACGCAGTATTTT,NA,TRBV7-8,TRBJ2-3
CASSRRDSHEQYF,TGTGCCAGCAGCCGCAGAGACAGTCACGAGCAGTACTTC,NA,TRBV14,TRBJ2-7
CASSPARVAGNTIYF,TGTGCCAGCTCACCCGCCAGGGTCGCTGGAAACACCATATATTTT,NA,TRBV18,TRBJ1-3
CASSRLPGPNPSYF,TGTGCCAGCAGTAGACTACCTGGCCCCAATCCTTCGTACTTC,NA,TRBV2,TRBJ2-7
CASSSTFTSGSSYEQYF,TGTGCCAGCAGCTCGACCTTTACTAGCGGTAGCTCCTACGAGCAGTACTTC,TRBD2,TRBV7-8,TRBJ2-7
CASSLEFQGGQFF,TGTGCCAGCAGCTTAGAGTTTCAGGGGGGGCAGTTCTTC,NA,TRBV11-2,TRBJ2-1
CASSEPGGSSYNEQFF,TGCGCCAGCAGTGAGCCGGGGGGGTCCTCCTACAATGAGCAGTTCTTC,TRBD2,TRBV10-2,TRBJ2-1